The clone carrying this T cell receptor beta chain was recorded at least ten times. No antigen is known for it. The source of the sample is a study of T cells in Graves' hyperthyroidism and ophthalmopathy. Study findings and constraints: In the analysis, a 13 V-J model separated ophthalmopathy from stable hyperthyroidism. Most thyroid-expanded clonotypes above 0.001 were also found in blood.

Diagnosis relied on clinical symptoms, serum thyroxine and TRAb, thyroid ultrasound and orbital computed tomography. The PBMCs studied were ones that came from about 9.9 ml fresh peripheral blood. V was cut by 2 bases and J by 5 bases, with 12 bases left in between. This CDR3 spans 14 amino acids. The TCR beta CDR3 regions underwent amplification using RNA transcripts as the source. The HTBI primer set drove a first-round RT-PCR of the TCR CDR3. TCRdb re-derived calls from the multiplex PCR reads in MiXCR, one entry per CDR3 protein. There are 300,000 to 350,000 distinct CDR3 sequences in the sample; 15% to 20% occur only once, and about 16% lies in the top ten.

The sequence was obtained from a woman in her forties with Graves' ophthalmopathy. The V and J genes are TRBV12-3 or TRBV12-4 and TRBJ2-5, with D maybe TRBD1 (5 bases). Sequenced input: blood. CDR3 in DNA: TGTGCCAGCAGTTTATTGGCAGGGTACGAGACCCAGTACTTC. Its translation is CASSLLAGYETQYF.